Shown below are 19 T cell receptor beta chains from a single sample sequenced in a study of beta chain features in type 1 diabetes. Expressed TCRB transcripts got sequenced, as all isolated RNA was reverse transcribed. The data were produced by immunoSEQ multiplex PCR, yet TCRdb's version contains in-frame clones alone and is incomplete. The top ten clones hold 2% to 2.5% of a sample with fewer than 45,000 clones, around 64% of them seen once. Sequencing input: Tregs from blood. These receptors all stem from a woman aged 25 to 45 in good health.

This clone was seen more than once but under ten times. The chain combines TRBV18 with TRBJ2-2; maybe TRBD1 (5 bases). This CDR3 region has 15 residues. The V end lost 5 bases, the J end lost 5 bases, and 15 bases lay between the germline ends. CDR1 KGHSH and CDR2 LQKENI come from the germline V gene. CDR3 nucleotides: TGTGCCAGCTCAACGCTGGGGCGTCGGACCGGGGAGCTGTTTTTT. Translated, it gives CASSTLGRRTGELFF.

The chain joins TRBV27 to TRBJ1-6; a possible D gene is TRBD1 (5 bases). The CDR3 loop spans 14 amino acids. The germline V gene encodes CDR1 MNHEY and CDR2 SMNVEV (reference sequence). Trimming cost V 3 bases and J 8 bases, with 11 bases left between them. The DNA of the CDR3 is TGTGCCAGCAGTTTTTCAGGGTGGGATTCACCCCTCCACTTT. Translation gives CASSFSGWDSPLHF.

The sample holds a few counts of this clone. The V and J genes are TRBV9 and TRBJ2-1, with D possibly matching TRBD2 (6 bases). The CDR3 loop spans 14 amino acids. Germline-derived CDR1 and CDR2 are SGDLS and YYNGEE. V lost 5 bases and J 8 bases, leaving 17 bases between the germline ends. CDR3 amino acids: CASSPSGRRDEQFF. The CDR3 coding sequence is TGTGCCAGCAGTCCTTCCGGGAGACGGGATGAGCAGTTCTTC. Filled out from reference TRBV9 and TRBJ2-1, the complete variable domain reads DSGVTQTPKHLITATGQRVTLRCSPRSGDLSVYWYQQSLDQGLQFLIQYYNGEERAKGNILERFSAQQFPDLHSELNLSSLELGDSALYFCASSPSGRRDEQFFGPGTRLTVL.

The CDR3 DNA reads TGTGCCAGCAGGGCCGGGACTAGTAAGGCAGGTACGCAGTATTTT. Translation gives CASRAGTSKAGTQYF. The genes are TRBV5-6 and TRBJ2-3; 8 bases line up with TRBD2. The germline V gene encodes CDR1 SGHDT and CDR2 YYEEEE. J lost 8 bases, V lost 5 bases, and 13 bases had no gene match. CDR3 length: 15 residues.

The chain has TRBV7-9 and TRBJ2-3; D uncertain. With 0 bases removed from V and 6 bases from J, the gap between germline ends came to 7 bases. The germline gives CDR1 SEHNR, CDR2 FQNEAQ (reference sequence). The length of the CDR3 is 13 residues. CDR3 amino acids: CASSLASFDTQYF. CDR3 coding DNA: TGTGCCAGCAGCTTAGCGTCTTTTGATACGCAGTATTTT. The entire variable domain, with the rest obtained from reference TRBV7-9 and TRBJ2-3, is as follows: DTGVSQNPRHKITKRGQNVTFRCDPISEHNRLYWYRQTLGQGPEFLTYFQNEAQLEKSRLLSDRFSAERPKGSFSTLEIQRTEQGDSAMYLCASSLASFDTQYFGPGTRLTVL.

V gene TRBV5-4 combines with J gene TRBJ2-5; a weak D match, TRBD1 (5 bases). The germline CDR1 and CDR2 sequences are SGHNT and YYREEE (reference sequence). Trimming removed 0 bases from V and 5 bases from J, with 11 bases in between. CDR3 length: 14 residues. CDR3 nucleotide sequence: TGTGCCAGCAGCTTGGGGCAGGGTAGGGAGACCCAGTACTTC. Its translation is CASSLGQGRETQYF. Full variable domain (remainder filled in from reference TRBV5-4 and TRBJ2-5): ETGVTQSPTHLIKTRGQQVTLRCSSQSGHNTVSWYQQALGQGPQFIFQYYREEENGRGNFPPRFSGLQFPNYSSELNVNALELDDSALYLCASSLGQGRETQYFGPGTRLLVL.

The genes are TRBV5-1 and TRBJ2-7, with D perhaps matching TRBD1 (6 bases). The germline CDR1 and CDR2 sequences are SGHRS and YFSETQ. The length of the CDR3 is 15 residues. With 0 bases removed from V and 2 bases from J, the gap between germline ends came to 12 bases. CDR3 sequence: CASSLVGGAPYEQYF. The CDR3 nucleotides are TGCGCCAGCAGCTTGGTTGGGGGCGCCCCCTACGAGCAGTACTTC.

This clone was seen a handful of times. This chain uses TRBV2 with TRBJ1-5; 8 nucleotides line up with TRBD1. Trimming at V came to 3 bases and at J to 7 bases, leaving 5 bases not matched to a gene. Germline CDR1 and CDR2: SNHLY and FYNNEI. CDR3 length: 14 amino acids. The CDR3 DNA follows: TGTGCCAGCAGTGAGAGGACAGGGTCCCAGCCCCAGCATTTT. Translated: CASSERTGSQPQHF.

The chain uses TRBV28 and TRBJ2-7; possible D gene TRBD1, 5 bases. CDR3 size: 12 residues. V dropped 6 bases and J dropped 4 bases, with 10 bases sitting between them. Germline V gives CDR1 MDHEN, CDR2 SYDVKM. In DNA, the CDR3 is TGTGCCAGCAGCAGGGTTGGGTACGAGCAGTACTTC. This translates into CASSRVGYEQYF.

V is TRBV5-6 and J is TRBJ2-1, with 13 bases lining up with TRBD2. The CDR3 spans 15 residues. Germline V gene lookup returns CDR1 SGHDT and CDR2 YYEEEE. The V gene end was trimmed by 4 bases and the J gene end by 7 bases; junction bases not matched to a gene: 5. CDR3 loop: CASSLLAGGHNEQFF. The DNA for the CDR3 is TGTGCCAGCAGCCTACTAGCGGGAGGGCATAATGAGCAGTTCTTC.

The J gene is TRBJ1-5, the V gene TRBV10-3, with D possibly TRBD1 on 5 matching bases. The V and J ends lost 11 bases and 0 bases respectively, with 26 bases between them. In germline, CDR1 is ENHRY, CDR2 SYGVKD. The CDR3 has 18 amino acids. CDR3 sequence: CAPVGTPGCTLSNQPQHF. CDR3 DNA sequence: TGTGCCCCAGTTGGTACGCCAGGGTGCACCCTTAGCAATCAGCCCCAGCATTTT.

CDR3 bases: TGTGCCAGCAAAGGCGGCGGGGAGACCCAGTACTTC. It specifies CASKGGGETQYF. This sequence joins TRBV6-1 and TRBJ2-5, with TRBD2 as a possible D gene (5 bases). CDR3 length equals 12 residues. V shed 7 bases and J shed 5 bases, with 11 bases lying between them. The V gene's germline CDR1 is MNHNS and CDR2 SASEGT.

The chain joins TRBV5-1 to TRBJ1-4; 9 bases map to TRBD1. The CDR3 extends over 16 amino acids. Germline CDR1 reads SGHRS; CDR2 reads YFSETQ. V was clipped by 4 bases and J by 0 bases; unmatched bases: 4. The CDR3 DNA follows: TGCGCCAGCAGCCCGGGACAGGGAACAACTAATGAAAAACTGTTTTTT. It encodes CASSPGQGTTNEKLFF. Drawing the rest from reference TRBV5-1 and TRBJ1-4, the complete variable domain is KAGVTQTPRYLIKTRGQQVTLSCSPISGHRSVSWYQQTPGQGLQFLFEYFSETQRNKGNFPGRFSGRQFSNSRSEMNVSTLELGDSALYLCASSPGQGTTNEKLFFGSGTQLSVL.

This clone was seen a few times. The rearrangement joins TRBV5-1 to TRBJ2-3; D remains ambiguous. Germline CDR1 is SGHRS and CDR2 is YFSETQ. V shed 4 bases and J shed 6 bases, with 9 bases lying between them. The CDR3 runs to 12 residues. The CDR3 sequence is CASSRSLDTQYF. CDR3 in DNA: TGCGCCAGCAGCCGGAGTTTGGATACGCAGTATTTT.

This clone was detected only a few times. The chain employs TRBV7-9 and TRBJ2-1; 13 bases fit TRBD2. Trimming cost V 5 bases and J 5 bases; bases outside gene matches: 9. The germline V gene encodes CDR1 SEHNR and CDR2 FQNEAQ (reference sequence). CDR3 length equals 17 residues. CDR3 in DNA: TGTGCCAGCAGCCGCCAGTTCGGACTAGCGGGAGACAATGAGCAGTTCTTC. Protein product: CASSRQFGLAGDNEQFF.

The V call is TRBV5-8, the J call TRBJ1-3, with D hard to call. V was trimmed by 0 bases and J by 0 bases, leaving 10 bases between them. This CDR3 is built from 16 residues. The germline V gene has CDR1 SGHTS and CDR2 YDEGEE. Here the CDR3 reads CASSLVAQSSGNTIYF. In DNA form, the CDR3 reads TGTGCCAGCAGCTTGGTGGCACAGAGCTCTGGAAACACCATATATTTT.

The CDR3 reads CASSFGTSGLNEQFF. In nucleotides, the CDR3 is TGTGCCAGCAGCTTCGGGACTAGCGGGCTCAATGAGCAGTTCTTC. The genes are TRBV7-9 and TRBJ2-1, with 12 bases lining up with TRBD2. The junction had 3 bases not matched to a gene; V was cut back by 3 bases and J by 6 bases. Germline lookup yields CDR1 SEHNR and CDR2 FQNEAQ (reference sequence). The CDR3 consists of 15 residues. Looking up the rest from reference TRBV7-9 and TRBJ2-1 gives the full variable domain: DTGVSQNPRHKITKRGQNVTFRCDPISEHNRLYWYRQTLGQGPEFLTYFQNEAQLEKSRLLSDRFSAERPKGSFSTLEIQRTEQGDSAMYLCASSFGTSGLNEQFFGPGTRLTVL.

This chain uses TRBV28 with TRBJ2-7, with TRBD1 matching over 7 bases. The CDR3 loop spans 14 amino acids. Looked up from germline, CDR1 is MDHEN and CDR2 is SYDVKM. Unmatched junction bases numbered 7, after V lost 8 bases and J lost 0 bases. The CDR3 reads CASLDRSSSYEQYF. The CDR3, as DNA: TGTGCCAGCTTGGACAGGTCAAGCTCCTACGAGCAGTACTTC.

This clone has just a few counts. The CDR3 is CASSLEYRTWQYF. In DNA form, the CDR3 reads TGTGCCAGCAGCCTCGAATACCGGACATGGCAGTACTTC. V and J are TRBV14 and TRBJ2-7, with a tentative D call TRBD1 (5 bases). Between the trimmed V and J ends, which lost 4 bases and 9 bases, there was a span of 16 bases. Per the germline V gene, CDR1 is SGHDN and CDR2 is FVKESK. The CDR3 contains 13 residues.